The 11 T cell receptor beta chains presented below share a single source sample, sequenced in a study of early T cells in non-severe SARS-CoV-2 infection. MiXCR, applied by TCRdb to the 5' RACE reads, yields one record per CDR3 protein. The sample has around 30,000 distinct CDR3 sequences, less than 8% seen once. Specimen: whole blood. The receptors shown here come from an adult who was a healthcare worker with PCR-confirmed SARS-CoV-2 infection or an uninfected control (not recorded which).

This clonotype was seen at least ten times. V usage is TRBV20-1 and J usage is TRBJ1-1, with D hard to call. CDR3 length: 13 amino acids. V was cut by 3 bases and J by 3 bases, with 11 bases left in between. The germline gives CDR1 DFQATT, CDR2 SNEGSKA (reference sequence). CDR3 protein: CSASLGRDTEAFF. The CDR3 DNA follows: TGCAGTGCTAGTTTGGGGAGGGACACTGAAGCTTTCTTT.

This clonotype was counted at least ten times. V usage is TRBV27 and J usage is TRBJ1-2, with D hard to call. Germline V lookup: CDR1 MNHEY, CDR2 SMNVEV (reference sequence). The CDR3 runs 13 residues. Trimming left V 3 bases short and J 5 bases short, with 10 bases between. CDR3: CASSFAGPYGYTF. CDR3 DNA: TGTGCCAGCAGTTTTGCAGGCCCTTATGGCTACACCTTC.

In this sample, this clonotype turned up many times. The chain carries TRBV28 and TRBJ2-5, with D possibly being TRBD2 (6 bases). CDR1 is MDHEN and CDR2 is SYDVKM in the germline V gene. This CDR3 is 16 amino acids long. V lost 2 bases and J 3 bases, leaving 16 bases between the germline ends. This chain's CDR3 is CASSLERDFQKETQYF. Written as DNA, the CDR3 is TGTGCCAGCAGTTTAGAAAGGGACTTCCAAAAAGAGACCCAGTACTTC. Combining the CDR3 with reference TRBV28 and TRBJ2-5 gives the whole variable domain DVKVTQSSRYLVKRTGEKVFLECVQDMDHENMFWYRQDPGLGLRLIYFSYDVKMKEKGDIPEGYSVSREKKERFSLILESASTNQTSMYLCASSLERDFQKETQYFGPGTRLLVL.

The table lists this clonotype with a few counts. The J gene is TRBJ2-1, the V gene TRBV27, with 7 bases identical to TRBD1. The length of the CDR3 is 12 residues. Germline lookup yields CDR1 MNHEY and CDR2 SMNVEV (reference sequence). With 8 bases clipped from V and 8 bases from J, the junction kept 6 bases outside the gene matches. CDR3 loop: CASGQARDEQFF. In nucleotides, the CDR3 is TGTGCCAGCGGACAGGCGAGGGATGAGCAGTTCTTC.

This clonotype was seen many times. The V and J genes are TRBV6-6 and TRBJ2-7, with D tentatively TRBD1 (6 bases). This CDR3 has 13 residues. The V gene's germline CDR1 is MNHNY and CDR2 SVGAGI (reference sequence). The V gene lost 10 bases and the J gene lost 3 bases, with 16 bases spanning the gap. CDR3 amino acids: CATGQGVNYEQYF. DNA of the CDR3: TGTGCCACGGGACAAGGGGTAAACTACGAGCAGTACTTC.

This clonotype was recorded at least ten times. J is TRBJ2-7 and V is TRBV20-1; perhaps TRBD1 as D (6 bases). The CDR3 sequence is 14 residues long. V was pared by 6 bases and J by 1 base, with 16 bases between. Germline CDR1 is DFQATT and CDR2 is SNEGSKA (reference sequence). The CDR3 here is CSATSPTGSYEQYF. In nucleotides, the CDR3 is TGCAGTGCAACTTCCCCCACAGGGTCCTACGAGCAGTACTTC.

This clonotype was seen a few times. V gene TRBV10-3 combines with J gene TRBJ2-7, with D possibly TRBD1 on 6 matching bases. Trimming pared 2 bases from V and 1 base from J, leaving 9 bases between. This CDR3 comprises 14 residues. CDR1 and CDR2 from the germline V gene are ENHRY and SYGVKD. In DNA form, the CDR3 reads TGTGCCATCAGTGAGCGGACAGAGTCCTACGAGCAGTACTTC. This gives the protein CAISERTESYEQYF.

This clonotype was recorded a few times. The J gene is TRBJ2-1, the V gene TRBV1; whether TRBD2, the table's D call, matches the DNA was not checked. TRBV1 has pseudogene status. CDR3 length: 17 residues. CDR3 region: CTSSQDRAGGSYNEQFF. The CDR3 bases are TGCACCAGCAGCCAAGATCGAGCGGGGGGTTCCTACAATGAGCAGTTCTTC.

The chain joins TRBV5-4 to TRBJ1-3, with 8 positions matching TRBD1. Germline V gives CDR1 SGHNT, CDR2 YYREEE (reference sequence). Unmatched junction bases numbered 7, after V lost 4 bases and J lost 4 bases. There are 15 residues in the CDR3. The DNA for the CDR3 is TGTGCCAGCAGCCGAGACAGGGGCGAAGGAAACACCATATATTTT. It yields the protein CASSRDRGEGNTIYF. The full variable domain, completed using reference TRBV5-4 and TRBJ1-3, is ETGVTQSPTHLIKTRGQQVTLRCSSQSGHNTVSWYQQALGQGPQFIFQYYREEENGRGNFPPRFSGLQFPNYSSELNVNALELDDSALYLCASSRDRGEGNTIYFGEGSWLTVV.

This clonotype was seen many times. DNA for the CDR3: TGTGCCAGCAGTCTGACCGTGGATAGCAATCAGCCCCAGCATTTT. Its translation: CASSLTVDSNQPQHF. The chain links TRBV28 to TRBJ1-5; no reliable D call. Trimming took 5 bases from V and 0 from J, leaving 11 bases between them. The CDR3 sequence is 15 residues long. Germline V gives CDR1 MDHEN, CDR2 SYDVKM. Drawing the rest from reference TRBV28 and TRBJ1-5, the complete variable domain is DVKVTQSSRYLVKRTGEKVFLECVQDMDHENMFWYRQDPGLGLRLIYFSYDVKMKEKGDIPEGYSVSREKKERFSLILESASTNQTSMYLCASSLTVDSNQPQHFGDGTRLSIL.

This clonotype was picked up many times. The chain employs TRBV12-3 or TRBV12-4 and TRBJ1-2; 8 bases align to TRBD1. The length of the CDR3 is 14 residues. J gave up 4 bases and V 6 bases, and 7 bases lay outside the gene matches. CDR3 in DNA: TGTGCCAGCAGAAGCACAGGGGGAGGCTATGGCTACACCTTC. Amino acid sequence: CASRSTGGGYGYTF.